The 19 T cell receptor beta chains below come from one sample, sequenced in a study of cytomegalovirus exposure and HLA in healthy donors. PCR primers comprised 60 Vbeta and 13 Jbeta primers. Method: immunoSEQ multiplex PCR; TCRdb's copy keeps in-frame clones and lacks some. Of 150,000 to 200,000 clones in the sample, approximately 84% were seen once. What was sequenced was PBMCs. All receptors come from a girl under 18 in good health and CMV-seropositive.

This chain links TRBV9 with TRBJ1-2, with 7 bases lining up with TRBD1. Germline assignment: CDR1 SGDLS and CDR2 YYNGEE. The CDR3 is 15 residues long. J gave up 0 bases and V 2 bases, and 4 bases lay outside the gene matches. The CDR3 loop is CASSVPGQTNYGYTF. The CDR3 region has the DNA TGTGCCAGCAGCGTTCCGGGACAGACTAACTATGGCTACACCTTC.

The chain employs TRBV27 and TRBJ1-2, with a possible D match to TRBD1 (5 bases). CDR3 size: 13 residues. The germline V gene encodes CDR1 MNHEY and CDR2 SMNVEV (reference sequence). Trimming pared 0 bases from V and 8 bases from J, leaving 10 bases between. CDR3 region: CASSLSLGVGYTF. DNA for the CDR3: TGTGCCAGCAGTTTATCGTTAGGGGTCGGCTACACCTTC.

CDR3: CASSISAHGYTF. The CDR3 DNA is TGTGCCAGCAGTATAAGTGCGCATGGCTACACCTTC. The genes are TRBV6-5 and TRBJ1-2; D remains ambiguous. Trimming removed 5 bases at V and 6 bases at J, with 10 bases between. This CDR3 is built from 12 residues. Germline loops: CDR1 MNHEY, CDR2 SVGAGI.

The rearrangement uses TRBV21-1 and TRBJ1-5; the table's D call TRBD1 went unverified against the DNA. TRBV21-1 is tagged as a pseudogene. The CDR3 extends over 16 amino acids. Written as DNA, the CDR3 is TGTGCCAGCAGCAATTTACAGGGGACCTTCAATCAGCCCCAGCATTTT. Its translation: CASSNLQGTFNQPQHF.

This rearrangement joins TRBV18 to TRBJ2-6; TRBD1 matches at 7 bases. Germline values: CDR1 KGHSH, CDR2 LQKENI. This CDR3 region has 17 residues. Unmatched junction bases numbered 10, after V lost 4 bases and J lost 4 bases. CDR3 DNA sequence: TGTGCCAGCTCACAGGCACTGACAGGGTTCGGGGCCAACGTCCTGACTTTC. As protein: CASSQALTGFGANVLTF.

V usage is TRBV9 and J usage is TRBJ1-2; 9 nucleotides match TRBD1. After removal of 4 bases from V and 4 bases from J, the junction contained 11 bases not matched to a gene. From germline, CDR1 is SGDLS and CDR2 YYNGEE. The CDR3 totals 16 residues. CDR3 sequence (DNA): TGTGCCAGCAGCCCACGCCGGGACAGGGTGAGCTATGGCTACACCTTC. Translated: CASSPRRDRVSYGYTF.

This clone showed up just once. The chain joins TRBV27 to TRBJ2-7; 10 positions agree with TRBD1. Germline V gene lookup returns CDR1 MNHEY and CDR2 SMNVEV (reference sequence). The CDR3 has 15 amino acids. V lost 3 bases to trimming and J lost 2 bases; unmatched junction nucleotides: 4. The CDR3 sequence is CASSFPGQGAYEQYF. CDR3 nucleotide sequence: TGTGCCAGCAGTTTCCCCGGACAGGGGGCCTACGAGCAGTACTTC.

The V gene is TRBV4-2, the J gene TRBJ2-5, with D perhaps matching TRBD2 (5 bases). The CDR3 runs to 14 residues. Trimming took 0 bases from V and 6 from J, leaving 11 bases between them. CDR1 and CDR2 from the germline V gene are LGHNA and YNFKEQ. The chain's CDR3 is CASSQEFGLQTQYF. The CDR3 nucleotides are TGTGCCAGCAGCCAAGAATTCGGACTCCAGACCCAGTACTTC.

The chain combines TRBV5-1 with TRBJ2-1; 7 positions agree with TRBD1. Germline trimming cut 3 bases from V and 5 bases from J; bases unmatched to any gene: 8. Per the germline V gene, CDR1 is SGHRS and CDR2 is YFSETQ. CDR3 length: 15 amino acids. The chain's CDR3 is CASSWSGTENNEQFF. CDR3 DNA sequence: TGCGCCAGCAGCTGGTCCGGGACAGAGAACAATGAGCAGTTCTTC.

The sample holds one count of this clone. The gene calls are TRBV10-2 and TRBJ2-1; D may be TRBD1 (6 bases). Germline CDR1 is WSHSY and CDR2 is SAAADI. V was pared by 4 bases and J by 2 bases, with 6 bases between. CDR3 size: 13 residues. The DNA of the CDR3 is TGCGCCAGCAGTGGGACAGCCTACAATGAGCAGTTCTTC. Protein: CASSGTAYNEQFF.

This chain links TRBV7-9 with TRBJ2-7; 7 bases fit TRBD1. Germline V gives CDR1 SEHNR, CDR2 FQNEAQ (reference sequence). Trimming took 8 bases from V and 3 from J; bases not matched to a gene: 19. The CDR3 loop spans 17 amino acids. As DNA, the CDR3 is TGTGCCAGCGGCTCTCCATTCGGACAGGAGATTATCTACGAGCAGTACTTC. Amino acids: CASGSPFGQEIIYEQYF. Looking up the rest from reference TRBV7-9 and TRBJ2-7 gives the full variable domain: DTGVSQNPRHKITKRGQNVTFRCDPISEHNRLYWYRQTLGQGPEFLTYFQNEAQLEKSRLLSDRFSAERPKGSFSTLEIQRTEQGDSAMYLCASGSPFGQEIIYEQYFGPGTRLTVT.

This clone has just one count. This chain links TRBV7-6 with TRBJ1-4; tentative D call: TRBD1 (6 bases). Germline CDR1 reads SGHVS; CDR2 reads FNYEAQ. The CDR3 covers 18 residues. V was shortened by 1 base and J by 0 bases, with 15 bases between the two germline ends. The CDR3 protein is CASSLGVRGQSTNEKLFF. The CDR3 region has the DNA TGTGCCAGCAGCTTAGGAGTCAGGGGCCAGTCAACTAATGAAAAACTGTTTTTT.

This clone was counted a single time. V and J are TRBV30 and TRBJ1-6, with D unclear. Germline V gives CDR1 GTSNPN, CDR2 SVGIG (reference sequence). V gave up 0 bases and J gave up 14 bases, with 11 bases separating them. This CDR3 has 12 residues. The CDR3 region is CAWSVFRGSLHF. In DNA form, the CDR3 reads TGTGCCTGGAGTGTGTTTCGAGGGTCCCTCCACTTT. The full variable domain, its missing parts supplied by reference TRBV30 and TRBJ1-6, is SQTIHQWPATLVQPVGSPLSLECTVEGTSNPNLYWYRQAAGRGLQLLFYSVGIGQISSEVPQNLSASRPQDRQFILSSKKLLLSDSGFYLCAWSVFRGSLHFGNGTRLTVT.

This chain joins TRBV27 and TRBJ2-1, with TRBD2 identical over 12 bases. The CDR3 has 16 amino acids. CDR1 MNHEY and CDR2 SMNVEV come from the germline V gene (reference sequence). The junction had 9 bases not matched to a gene; V was cut back by 3 bases and J by 9 bases. Written as DNA, the CDR3 is TGTGCCAGCAGTTTGCTAGCGGGGGGGCCCTCCAGTGAGCAGTTCTTC. As protein: CASSLLAGGPSSEQFF.

The chain employs TRBV5-1 and TRBJ2-3, with 10 bases fitting TRBD2. Trimming at V came to 4 bases and at J to 5 bases, leaving 16 bases not matched to a gene. The CDR3 has 18 residues. The V gene's germline CDR1 is SGHRS and CDR2 YFSETQ. CDR3 bases: TGCGCCAGCAGCCGCCCTCTAGCGGGGGCCGAGGGGGGAGATACGCAGTATTTT. Translated: CASSRPLAGAEGGDTQYF. The whole variable domain, remainder taken from reference TRBV5-1 and TRBJ2-3, is KAGVTQTPRYLIKTRGQQVTLSCSPISGHRSVSWYQQTPGQGLQFLFEYFSETQRNKGNFPGRFSGRQFSNSRSEMNVSTLELGDSALYLCASSRPLAGAEGGDTQYFGPGTRLTVL.

The V gene is TRBV25-1, the J gene TRBJ1-1; tentatively, D is TRBD1 (6 bases). Trimming removed 1 base from V and 6 bases from J, with 15 bases in between. This CDR3 comprises 15 residues. Germline loops: CDR1 MGHDK, CDR2 SYGVNS. This chain's CDR3 is CASSESGQGLAEAFF. CDR3 DNA: TGTGCCAGCAGTGAATCTGGTCAGGGGTTGGCTGAAGCTTTCTTT.

This chain joins TRBV5-1 and TRBJ2-7; the D is unclear. The CDR3 is 15 residues long. Germline lookup yields CDR1 SGHRS and CDR2 YFSETQ. V was trimmed by 6 bases and J by 2 bases, leaving 18 bases between them. The CDR3 DNA is TGCGCCAGCACCCCGAGGAACTTTCTACCCTACGAGCAGTACTTC. As protein: CASTPRNFLPYEQYF.

The chain carries TRBV7-9 and TRBJ2-7, with 10 positions matching TRBD1. The CDR3 contains 15 residues. Germline CDR1 and CDR2: SEHNR and FQNEAQ (reference sequence). The trim removed 6 bases at V and 2 bases at J, leaving 7 bases unmatched. CDR3 in amino acids: CASSRQGASAYEQYF. The CDR3 DNA reads as TGTGCCAGCAGTCGACAGGGGGCCAGCGCCTACGAGCAGTACTTC.

This clone appeared a single time. The V call is TRBV15, the J call TRBJ1-2, with 10 bases that match TRBD1. The CDR3 runs to 15 residues. From germline, CDR1 is LNHNV and CDR2 YYDKDF (reference sequence). J was trimmed by 7 bases and V by 5 bases; bases with no gene match: 10. CDR3 nucleotide sequence: TGTGCCACCAGCGCAAGGACAGGGGGAGGTGGTGGCTACACCTTC. Translating gives CATSARTGGGGGYTF.